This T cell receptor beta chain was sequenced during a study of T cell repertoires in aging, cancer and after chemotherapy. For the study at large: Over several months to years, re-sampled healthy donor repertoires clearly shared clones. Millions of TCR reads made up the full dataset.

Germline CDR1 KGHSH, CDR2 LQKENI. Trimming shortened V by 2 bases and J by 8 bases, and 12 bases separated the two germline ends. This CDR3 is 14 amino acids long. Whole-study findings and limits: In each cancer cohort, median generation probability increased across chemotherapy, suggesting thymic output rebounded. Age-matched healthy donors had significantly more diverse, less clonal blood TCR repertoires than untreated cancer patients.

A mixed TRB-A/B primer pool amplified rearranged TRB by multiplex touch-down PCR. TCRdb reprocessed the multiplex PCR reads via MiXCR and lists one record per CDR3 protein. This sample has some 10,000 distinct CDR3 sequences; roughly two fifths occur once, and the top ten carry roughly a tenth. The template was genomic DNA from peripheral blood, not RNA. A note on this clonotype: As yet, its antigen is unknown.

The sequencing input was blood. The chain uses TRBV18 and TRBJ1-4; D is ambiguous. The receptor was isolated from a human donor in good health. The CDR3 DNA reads TGTGCCAGCTCACCAATAGAGTCGCGGGAAAAACTGTTTTTT. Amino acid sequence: CASSPIESREKLFF.